The clone carrying this TCR beta chain showed up many times. The data are from a study of early T cells in non-severe SARS-CoV-2 infection. Study-level background: Whole-blood bulk RNA, unsorted, was sequenced, and chains were unpaired.

Individual cDNA molecules each received unique molecular identifiers attached to them. TCRdb reanalysed the 5' RACE reads using MiXCR and keeps one entry per CDR3 protein. The data contain around 27,000 distinct CDR3 sequences, approximately 6.3% of them singletons. The CDR3 has 15 residues. Looked up from germline, CDR1 is SGHVS and CDR2 is FQNEAQ. Trimming at V came to 3 bases and at J to 9 bases, leaving 4 bases not matched to a gene. The source material was whole blood. The clonotype was recovered from an adult who was a healthcare worker with PCR-confirmed SARS-CoV-2 infection or an uninfected control (not recorded which). V usage is TRBV7-8 and J usage is TRBJ2-1, with TRBD2 identical over 14 bases. The CDR3 region has the DNA TGTGCCAGCAGCTTGGGACTAGCGGGAGCTACTGAGCAGTTCTTC. It specifies CASSLGLAGATEQFF.